Listed below are T cell receptor beta chains from one sample, sequenced in a study of CD4+ T cells in melanoma. Sequenced by immunoSEQ multiplex PCR; TCRdb stores in-frame clones only, minus some. The sample contains approximately 47,000 clones, roughly 89% of which appear only once. Sample: peripheral blood. The receptors stem from a human donor with melanoma. Both conserved end residues are part of each CDR3. The D gene is left open where the match is weak. The size entry is marked missing in some rows and otherwise reads once, few, many or a size class.

clone_size	d_call	v_call	j_call	cdr3_aa
NA	NA	TRBV18	TRBJ2-7	CASSPDSYEQYF
NA	NA	TRBV2	TRBJ1-1	CASTYLRTAEAFF
NA	NA	TRBV30	TRBJ1-2	CAWSVGTYGYTF
NA	TRBD1	TRBV2	TRBJ1-1	CASRNPQGMNTEAFF
NA	TRBD1	TRBV15	TRBJ2-7	CATSGYRGLDEQYF
NA	TRBD2	TRBV13	TRBJ2-2	CASSRPGSGGTGELFF
NA	NA	TRBV5-1	TRBJ2-5	CASSLGGEETQYF
once	TRBD1	TRBV7-3	TRBJ1-5	CASSRDRFFSNQPQHF
NA	TRBD1	TRBV19	TRBJ2-7	CASSRQGSDEQYF
NA	TRBD1	TRBV23-1	TRBJ2-2	CASSPGTGGEYGELFF
NA	TRBD1	TRBV5-8	TRBJ1-1	CASSAGTGLNTEAFF
NA	NA	TRBV7-2	TRBJ2-7	CASSRLEWYSYEQYF
NA	TRBD1	TRBV4-3	TRBJ1-1	CASSQDMGQGAEAFF
NA	NA	TRBV7-9	TRBJ1-3	CASSLALGSGNTIYF
NA	NA	TRBV2	TRBJ1-1	CATGEGVNTEAFF
NA	NA	TRBV5-6	TRBJ2-7	CASSFGQGYYEQYF
NA	TRBD1	TRBV25-1	TRBJ1-4	CASSLTGNNEKLFF
NA	TRBD2	TRBV19	TRBJ2-1	CASSPGGGPYNEQFF
NA	NA	TRBV9	TRBJ1-1	CASSVTGGDTEAFF
NA	NA	TRBV9	TRBJ1-1	CASSAPGGGGEAFF
NA	TRBD1	TRBV7-8	TRBJ2-7	CASSVQGAAYEQYF
NA	NA	TRBV19	TRBJ2-5	CASSVDTYQETQYF
NA	TRBD1	TRBV7-2	TRBJ2-1	CASSLTGGRVDNEQFF
NA	TRBD1	TRBV27	TRBJ2-7	CASSLRTGGLEQYF
NA	TRBD1	TRBV4-1	TRBJ1-2	CASSQDVGTGGARGYTF
once	NA	TRBV2	TRBJ2-7	CAIRGLWEQYF
NA	NA	TRBV19	TRBJ2-7	CASTPGDLPYEQYF
NA	NA	TRBV2	TRBJ1-6	CASSEAPPSPLHF
few	NA	TRBV30	TRBJ1-2	CAWSTANYGYTF
NA	NA	TRBV2	TRBJ1-2	CASKAELGYGYTF
NA	TRBD1	TRBV29-1	TRBJ2-7	CSVVTGGAGEQYF
once	NA	TRBV19	TRBJ2-7	CASSIYEQYF
NA	NA	TRBV29-1	TRBJ2-7	CSARGPGTYEQYF
NA	NA	TRBV7-7	TRBJ2-5	CASRPQTGGPRETQYF
NA	NA	TRBV5-1	TRBJ1-4	CASSSGTQGEKLFF
NA	TRBD2	TRBV5-5	TRBJ2-7	CASSLAGTSRYEQYF
NA	NA	TRBV21-1	TRBJ1-4	CASSKGDFLEKGKLFF
NA	NA	TRBV30	TRBJ2-2	CAWGGGGPNTGELFF
NA	NA	TRBV27	TRBJ2-1	CASSRSNEQFF
NA	NA	TRBV9	TRBJ2-2	CASSAQVSATGELFF
NA	NA	TRBV5-4	TRBJ2-7	CASSSPGFYEQYF
NA	TRBD1	TRBV6-5	TRBJ1-2	CASRVTTGENYGYTF
NA	NA	TRBV11-3	TRBJ2-2	CASSLGRMSAGELFF
NA	NA	TRBV19	TRBJ1-1	CASSFGGSGTEAFF
NA	TRBD1	TRBV30	TRBJ2-7	CAWTGTGNYEQYF
NA	NA	TRBV7-2	TRBJ1-1	CASSFSEGWAEAFF
NA	TRBD2	TRBV19	TRBJ2-3	CASSPQGAGLGDTQYF
NA	TRBD1	TRBV28	TRBJ1-2	CASSLSRIGTGDGYTF
NA	NA	TRBV6-6	TRBJ2-7	CASSYQGGRTNEQYF
NA	TRBD2	TRBV9	TRBJ2-3	CASSVETSVTDTQYF
once	NA	TRBV14	TRBJ2-7	CASRQDLAYEQYF
NA	TRBD2	TRBV7-9	TRBJ2-3	CASSSGTSGALSTDTQYF